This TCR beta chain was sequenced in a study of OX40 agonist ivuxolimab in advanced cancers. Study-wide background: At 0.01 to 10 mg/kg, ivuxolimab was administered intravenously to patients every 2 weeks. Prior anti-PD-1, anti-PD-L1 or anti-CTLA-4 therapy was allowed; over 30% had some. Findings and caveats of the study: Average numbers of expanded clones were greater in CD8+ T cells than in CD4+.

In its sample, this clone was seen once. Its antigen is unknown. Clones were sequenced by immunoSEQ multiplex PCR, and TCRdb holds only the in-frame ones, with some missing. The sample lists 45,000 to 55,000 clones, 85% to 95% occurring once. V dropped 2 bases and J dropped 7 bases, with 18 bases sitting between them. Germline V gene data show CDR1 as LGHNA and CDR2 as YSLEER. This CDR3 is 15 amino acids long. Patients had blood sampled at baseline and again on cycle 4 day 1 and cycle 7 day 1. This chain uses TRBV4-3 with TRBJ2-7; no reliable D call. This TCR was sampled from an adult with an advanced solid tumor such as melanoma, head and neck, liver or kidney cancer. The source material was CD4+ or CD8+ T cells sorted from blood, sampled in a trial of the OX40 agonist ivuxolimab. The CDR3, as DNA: TGCGCCAGCAGCCAAAGGGCCAGCCCCGGCGGAGAGCAGTACTTC. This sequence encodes CASSQRASPGGEQYF.